This T cell receptor (beta chain) stems from a study of blood T cell repertoires in COVID-19. Study-level background: Specimens from acute and convalescent COVID-19 originated in the United States, Italy and Spain.

The method was immunoSEQ multiplex PCR; TCRdb's version includes in-frame clones alone and lacks a portion of them. The sample shows 250,000 to 350,000 clones, around nine tenths of them seen only once. The CDR3 length is 17 residues. Losses at the gene ends were 5 bases for V and 7 bases for J; bases not matched to a gene: 13. Germline V CDR1 and CDR2: LGHDT, YNNKEL (reference sequence). This TCR was recovered from a woman aged 25 to 39 with COVID-19, enrolled during active disease. Sequenced material: peripheral blood. This chain connects TRBV3-1 (or the pseudogene TRBV3-2) to TRBJ1-5, with 11 bases matching TRBD1. The CDR3 here is CASSKHSGTGGGQPQHF. The CDR3 bases are TGTGCCAGCAGCAAACACTCCGGGACAGGGGGTGGGCAGCCCCAGCATTTT.